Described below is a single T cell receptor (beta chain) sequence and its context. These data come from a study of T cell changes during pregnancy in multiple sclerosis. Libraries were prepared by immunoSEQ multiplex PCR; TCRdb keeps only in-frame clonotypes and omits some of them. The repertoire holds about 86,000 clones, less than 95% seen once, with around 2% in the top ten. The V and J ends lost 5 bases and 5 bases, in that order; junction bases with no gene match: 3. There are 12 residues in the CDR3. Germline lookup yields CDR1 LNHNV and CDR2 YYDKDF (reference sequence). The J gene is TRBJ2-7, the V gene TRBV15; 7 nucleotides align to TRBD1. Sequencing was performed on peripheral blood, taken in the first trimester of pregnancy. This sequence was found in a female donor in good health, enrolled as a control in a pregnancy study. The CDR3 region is CATSVGGNEQYF. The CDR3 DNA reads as TGTGCCACCAGCGTAGGGGGCAACGAGCAGTACTTC.